What follows describes a single TCR beta chain. Antigen unknown. This entry belongs to a study of T cell responses to AZD1222 COVID-19 vaccine. Findings of the study overall: Repertoire sampling occurred only after the peak T cell response. A reported finding is that nearly half of spike-specific TCRs target unmutated variant regions.

The protocol was immunoSEQ multiplex PCR, while the TCRdb copy is restricted to in-frame clones and leaves out a portion. The table lists 100,000 to 150,000 clones, approximately 89% of them singletons. The sequence was obtained from an adult who received the AZD1222 COVID-19 vaccine. Specimen: peripheral blood, collected 28 days after the second AZD1222 dose.

The CDR3 protein is CASSSIYGYTF. DNA for the CDR3: TGTGCCAGCAGTTCCATTTATGGCTACACCTTC. The chain couples TRBV6-5 to TRBJ1-2; D gene uncertain. The CDR3 covers 11 residues. Germline CDR1 reads MNHEY; CDR2 reads SVGAGI. V was cut by 4 bases and J by 5 bases, with 5 bases left in between.